Presented here are 2 T cell receptor beta chains from one specimen sequenced in a study of human T cells and chemical hapten exposure. Regarding time point: patch test 2, 6 weeks after DPC sensitization. As for treatment: therapeutic diphenylcyclopropenone sensitization with weekly scalp DPC. TCRdb re-analysed the RACE reads in MiXCR, keeping a single row per CDR3 protein. This table has some 99,000 distinct CDR3 sequences, 9.2% appearing once. The material was whole blood, obtained in connection with sensitization to the hapten diphenylcyclopropenone (DPC). The receptors stem from a woman aged 40 to 50 with alopecia areata. Some clones in this sample may be carry-over from other donors' samples.

This clonotype has a single count. V and J are TRBV5-1 and TRBJ2-3; 10 positions match TRBD2. V lost 1 base to trimming and J lost 2 bases; unmatched junction nucleotides: 10. CDR3 length equals 18 residues. Looked up from germline, CDR1 is SGHRS and CDR2 is YFSETQ. The CDR3 is CASSLRSGGALSTDTQYF. Here the CDR3 DNA reads TGCGCCAGCAGCTTGAGGAGCGGGGGGGCTCTTTCCACAGATACGCAGTATTTT.

This clonotype was counted ten times or more. This chain joins TRBV27 and TRBJ2-7, with 7 bases lining up with TRBD1. The CDR3 has 15 residues. Germline-derived CDR1 and CDR2 are MNHEY and SMNVEV (reference sequence). J was trimmed by 2 bases and V by 0 bases; bases with no gene match: 4. The CDR3 nucleotides are TGTGCCAGCAGTTTATCAAGGCAGGGGGCCTACGAGCAGTACTTC. As protein: CASSLSRQGAYEQYF.